A single sample is the source of the 3 T cell receptor beta chains below, sequenced in a study of CD8 T cells in ankylosing spondylitis. One entry per CDR3 protein results from TCRdb running MiXCR on the 5' RACE reads. Of fewer than 200,000 distinct CDR3 sequences listed, 15% to 20% are singletons. Material for sequencing was blood, either unsorted or a sorted T cell fraction (not recorded which). The receptors originated from a male donor under 35 with ankylosing spondylitis or in good health (not recorded which).

This clonotype has a count of ten or more. V is TRBV15 and J is TRBJ2-3; D is perhaps TRBD2 (6 bases). Germline values: CDR1 LNHNV, CDR2 YYDKDF (reference sequence). CDR3 length: 16 residues. Trimming took 1 base from V and 2 from J, leaving 13 bases between them. The CDR3, as DNA: TGTGCCACCAGCAGAGTCGGCGGGGAACTCACAGATACGCAGTATTTT. This codes for CATSRVGGELTDTQYF.

The chain couples TRBV12-2 to TRBJ1-1; the D segment call TRBD1 is taken from the table without a DNA check. TRBV12-2 is marked as a pseudogene. The CDR3 totals 15 residues. Here the CDR3 DNA reads TGTGCAAGTCGCTCCGTAGACAGCGGGCGCACTGAAGCTTTCTTT. It is translated as CASRSVDSGRTEAFF.

This clonotype was counted only a few times. This chain joins TRBV29-1 and TRBJ2-3, with 7 nucleotides matching TRBD1. Looked up from germline, CDR1 is SQVTM and CDR2 is ANQGSEA. The V segment lost 2 bases and the J segment 2 bases; nucleotides outside the gene matches: 7. The CDR3 has 15 amino acids. The CDR3 DNA is TGCAGCGTTGAACAGCCGGGACAGCTCACAGATACGCAGTATTTT. This gives the protein CSVEQPGQLTDTQYF.